Sequencing of this TCR beta chain was carried out in a study of T cells after posttransplantation cyclophosphamide. This clone was detected only once. The V and J ends lost 4 bases and 5 bases, in that order; junction bases with no gene match: 10. This CDR3 region has 16 residues. CDR1 and CDR2 from the germline V gene are MGHRA and YSYEKL. Here immunoSEQ multiplex PCR was the method, and the copy in TCRdb shows in-frame clones only, minus some. The repertoire holds tens of thousands of clones, with about 90% as singletons. The chain combines TRBV4-1 with TRBJ2-1, with 8 bases matching TRBD2. Material: PBMCs. This clonotype was sampled from a woman aged 50 to 65 in good health and a related stem cell transplant donor. CDR3 residues: CASSPGGRGVDNEQFF. CDR3 nucleotide sequence: TGCGCCAGCAGCCCCGGTGGGCGGGGGGTAGACAATGAGCAGTTCTTC.